A selection of T cell receptor beta chains follows, all from one sample in a study of blood T cell repertoires in COVID-19. Using immunoSEQ multiplex PCR, the repertoire was profiled, and TCRdb retains in-frame clones only, with some absent. The sample includes around 100,000 clones, 80% to 90% seen only once; the top ten take around 32%. Source material: peripheral blood. The origin of the receptors is a woman older than 75 with acute or convalescent COVID-19. The CDR3 runs from the conserved cysteine through the conserved F or W. D genes are given only for firm matches. Size is stated for part of the rows, as once, few or many counts, or as a class when the clone is expanded.

clone_size d_call j_call v_call cdr3_aa
. TRBD2 TRBJ2-7 TRBV5-1 CASSFSGSSYEQYF
. . TRBJ2-7 TRBV5-1 CASSSGPPESYEQYF
. . TRBJ1-4 TRBV2 CASTFQTREKLFF
. . TRBJ2-3 TRBV18 CASSPRVTDTQYF
. . TRBJ1-6 TRBV7-2 CASSLATGIRASPLHF
few . TRBJ1-5 TRBV2 CASSSRVNQPQHF
. TRBD1 TRBJ1-2 TRBV29-1 CSVDKPNRDRNYGYTF
. . TRBJ2-7 TRBV5-1 CASSQGVAYEQYF
. TRBD2 TRBJ2-5 TRBV15 CATSRGLGVYQETQYF
. . TRBJ1-4 TRBV9 CASSVPQKKNEKLFF
. TRBD1 TRBJ2-7 TRBV30 CAWDGTGATHEQYF
. TRBD1 TRBJ2-5 TRBV5-4 CASGPQGQETQYF
. . TRBJ1-2 TRBV20-1 CSARDDRYTF
. TRBD2 TRBJ2-2 TRBV29-1 CSVVGGDSTGELFF
. . TRBJ2-1 TRBV27 CASSLSGGWSNEQFF
. TRBD1 TRBJ2-1 TRBV5-5 CASSLSGQDYNEQFF
. . TRBJ2-7 TRBV12-3/TRBV12-4 CASSYSGNYEQYF
. . TRBJ2-7 TRBV4-3 CASSQELGQGVGEQYF
. . TRBJ1-5 TRBV3-1/TRBV3-2 CASSPSGGDQPQHF
. . TRBJ2-7 TRBV18 CASSPPAGNEQYF
. TRBD2 TRBJ2-2 TRBV6-4 CASSRIAGGPNTGELFF
once TRBD1 TRBJ2-2 TRBV11-3 CASSSGQGAVGELFF